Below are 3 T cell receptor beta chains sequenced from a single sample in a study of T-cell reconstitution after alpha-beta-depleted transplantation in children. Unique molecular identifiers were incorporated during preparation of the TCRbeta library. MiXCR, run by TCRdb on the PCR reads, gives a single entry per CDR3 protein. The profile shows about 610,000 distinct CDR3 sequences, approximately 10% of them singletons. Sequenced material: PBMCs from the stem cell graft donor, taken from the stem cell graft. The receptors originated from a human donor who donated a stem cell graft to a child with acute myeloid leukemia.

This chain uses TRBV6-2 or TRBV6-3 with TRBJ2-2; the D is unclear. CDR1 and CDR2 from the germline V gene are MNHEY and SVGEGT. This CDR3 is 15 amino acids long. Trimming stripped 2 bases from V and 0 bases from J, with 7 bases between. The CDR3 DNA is TGTGCCAGCAGTTACAACCGCGCGAACACCGGGGAGCTGTTTTTT. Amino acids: CASSYNRANTGELFF.

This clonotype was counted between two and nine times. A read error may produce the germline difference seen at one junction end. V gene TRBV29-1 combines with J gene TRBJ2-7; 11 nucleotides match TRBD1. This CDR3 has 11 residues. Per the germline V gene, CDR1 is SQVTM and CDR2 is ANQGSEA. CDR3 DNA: TGCAGCGTCGAAGCGGGACAGGGGGAGTACTTC. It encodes CSVEAGQGEYF.

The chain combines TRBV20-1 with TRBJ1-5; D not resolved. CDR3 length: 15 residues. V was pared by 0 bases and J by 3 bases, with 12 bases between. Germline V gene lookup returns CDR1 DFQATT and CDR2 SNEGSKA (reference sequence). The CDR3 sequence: CSARDRRHINQPQHF. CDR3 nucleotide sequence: TGCAGTGCTAGAGATCGCCGGCACATCAATCAGCCCCAGCATTTT.